The next 4 T cell receptor beta chains were all read from a single sample in a study of blood T cells in healthy people across ages. Alongside a J-beta primer mix, a sample-barcoded 5' primer served in a second PCR lasting 7 to 11 cycles. A single record per CDR3 protein comes from TCRdb applying MiXCR to the 5' RACE reads. The sample includes around 1,600,000 distinct CDR3 sequences, 35% to 45% seen only once; the top ten take about 4%. The material sequenced was blood. The receptors come from a woman between 18 and 29 years old in good health.

This clonotype was recorded a few times. V is TRBV20-1 and J is TRBJ2-5, with D tentatively TRBD1 or TRBD2 (7 bases each). The CDR3 consists of 15 residues. Germline V gives CDR1 DFQATT, CDR2 SNEGSKA (reference sequence). V lost 6 bases, J lost 1 base, and 18 bases lay in between. CDR3: CSARQGLPFQETQYF. In DNA, the CDR3 is TGCAGTGCAAGACAGGGACTACCCTTCCAAGAGACCCAGTACTTC.

The V and J genes are TRBV9 and TRBJ2-3; D tentatively reads TRBD1 or TRBD2 (6 bases each). Per germline, CDR1 SGDLS and CDR2 YYNGEE. Trimming shortened V by 5 bases and J by 3 bases, and 13 bases separated the two germline ends. This CDR3 has 14 amino acids. The CDR3 nucleotides read TGTGCCAGCAGAAGGGGGGTAGGGACAGATACGCAGTATTTT. This translates into CASRRGVGTDTQYF.

This clonotype was picked up a small number of times. This chain uses TRBV20-1 with TRBJ2-1, with no clear D. This CDR3 is 10 amino acids long. Germline values: CDR1 DFQATT, CDR2 SNEGSKA (reference sequence). V was shortened by 3 bases and J by 9 bases, with 6 bases between the two germline ends. The CDR3 reads CSASRSEQFF. CDR3 sequence (DNA): TGCAGTGCTAGCAGGTCTGAGCAGTTCTTC.

The rearrangement uses TRBV4-2 and TRBJ2-1; 7 nucleotides line up with TRBD1. TRBJ2-7 matches the DNA end more closely, so the J call is doubtful. This CDR3 has 16 amino acids. The germline V gene has CDR1 LGHNA and CDR2 YNFKEQ. The DNA of the CDR3 is TGTGCCAGCAGCCGCCAAGGGACAGCATCCTACAATGAGCAGTACTTC. Translating it yields CASSRQGTASYNEQYF.